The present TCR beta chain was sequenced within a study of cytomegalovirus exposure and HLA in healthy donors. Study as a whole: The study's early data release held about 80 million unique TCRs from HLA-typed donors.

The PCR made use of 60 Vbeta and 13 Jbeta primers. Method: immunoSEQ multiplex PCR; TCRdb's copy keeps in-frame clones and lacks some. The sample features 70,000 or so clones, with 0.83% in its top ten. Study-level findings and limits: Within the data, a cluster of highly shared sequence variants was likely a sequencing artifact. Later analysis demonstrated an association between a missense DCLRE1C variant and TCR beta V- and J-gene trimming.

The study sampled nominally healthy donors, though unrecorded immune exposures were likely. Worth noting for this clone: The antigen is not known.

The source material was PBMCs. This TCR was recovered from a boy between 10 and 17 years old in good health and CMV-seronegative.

CDR3 nucleotides: TGTGCCAGCAGTGGCACGGGGGGCCAAAATGAGCAGTTCTTC. Its protein product is CASSGTGGQNEQFF. The genes are TRBV25-1 and TRBJ2-1, with D perhaps matching TRBD2 (7 bases). Germline V CDR1 and CDR2: MGHDK, SYGVNS. CDR3 length: 14 amino acids. The ends were cut back, 4 bases at V and 7 bases at J, with 14 bases in the middle.